The following is a TCR beta chain sequence with its context. Its antigen is still unknown. The record has no base qualities; no much larger clone is one base away. Measured from the cysteine to the phenylalanine, the CDR3 is 15 residues long. Just CDR3 DNA is preserved here, 45 bases in frame from base 1. CDR1 and CDR2 are drawn from the germline V gene: MNHEY, SVGEGT. V ends up 6 bases short and J 7 bases short, with an unmatched junction base count of 7. Explained via the paper, the treatment or condition label denotes: in vitro stimulation with specific CMV peptide epitopes to enrich CMV-specific T cells. These data are taken from a study of T cell repertoires in cytomegalovirus infection (dated by TCRdb to the late 2010s). Concerning the study at large: Recently identified HLA-C-restricted CMV epitopes, whose presentation resists viral immunomodulation, were targeted by peptide stimulations together with well-studied HLA-B-restricted epitopes. The HLA type of each donor mattered for the analysis, because public TCR beta signatures pointed to carriage of CMV infection along with the matching HLA type.

The research as a whole found: In both this cohort and an independent cohort of 350 or so donors, the cumulative frequency of public TCR beta family members distinguished carriers of CMV infection plus the relevant HLA type. The ex vivo response was dominated by HLA-C-restricted CMV-specific TCR beta clonotypes, and the single most frequent clonotype in two of eight donors was supplied by these HLA-C-restricted clonotypes.

Sequencing instrument: Illumina HiSeq 1500. The public sequencing data were trimmed at Q25 with fastp and processed into clonotypes with MiXCR by TCRdb, which kept only in-frame beta chains. Identical CDR3 proteins give one entry, which carries the most common genes and DNA. Within this sample are fewer than 350,000 distinct CDR3 sequences, with 25% to 30% of them counted one time only. About 19% of the sample belongs to the ten largest clones. The source was cultured PBMCs, collected from culture after CMV antigen stimulation. The source is a human donor in good health (CMV status not recorded). Some clones in this sample may be carry-over from other donors' samples. The rearranged segments are TRBV6-2 or TRBV6-3 and TRBJ2-1; TRBD2 matches 12 bases in the middle. Read as DNA, the sequence is TGTGCCAGCAGCAAACTAGCGGGGGGTCAAAATGAGCAGTTCTTC. Its translation reads: CASSKLAGGQNEQFF.